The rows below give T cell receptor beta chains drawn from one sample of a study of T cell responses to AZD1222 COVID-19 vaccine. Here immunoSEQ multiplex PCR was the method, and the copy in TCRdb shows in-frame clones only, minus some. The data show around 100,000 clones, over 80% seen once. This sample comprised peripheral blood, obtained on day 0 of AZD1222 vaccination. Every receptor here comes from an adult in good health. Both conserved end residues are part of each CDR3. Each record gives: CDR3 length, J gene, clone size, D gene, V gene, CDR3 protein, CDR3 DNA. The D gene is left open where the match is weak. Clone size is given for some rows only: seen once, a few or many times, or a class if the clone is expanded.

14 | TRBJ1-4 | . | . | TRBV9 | CASSVGGENEKLFF | TGTGCCAGCAGCGTAGGAGGTGAGAATGAAAAACTGTTTTTT
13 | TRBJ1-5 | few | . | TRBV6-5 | CASSINRDQPQHF | TGTGCCAGCAGCATAAACAGGGATCAGCCCCAGCATTTT
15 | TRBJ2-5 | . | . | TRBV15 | CATSRDLAGRETQYF | TGTGCCACCAGCAGAGATTTGGCAGGGAGAGAGACCCAGTACTTC
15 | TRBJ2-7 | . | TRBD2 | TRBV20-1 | CSACGSGGAPYEQYF | TGCAGTGCTTGTGGTAGCGGGGGGGCCCCCTACGAGCAGTACTTC
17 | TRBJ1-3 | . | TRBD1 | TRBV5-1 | CASSLVDRGHSGNTIYF | TGCGCCAGCAGCTTGGTAGACAGGGGGCATTCTGGAAACACCATATATTTT
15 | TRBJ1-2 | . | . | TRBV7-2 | CASSGGAGESYGYTF | TGTGCCAGCAGCGGGGGGGCAGGAGAGAGTTATGGCTACACCTTC
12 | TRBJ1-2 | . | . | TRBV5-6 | CASSLASGGYTF | TGTGCCAGCAGCTTGGCTTCAGGGGGCTACACCTTC
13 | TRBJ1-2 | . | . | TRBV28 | CASSGDINYGYTF | TGTGCCAGCAGCGGGGACATCAACTATGGCTACACCTTC
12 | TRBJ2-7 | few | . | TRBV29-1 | CSVPRGSGEQYF | TGCAGCGTGCCCAGAGGATCTGGCGAGCAGTACTTC
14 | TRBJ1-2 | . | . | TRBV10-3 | CAISELQTNYGYTF | TGTGCCATCAGTGAATTACAGACTAACTATGGCTACACCTTC
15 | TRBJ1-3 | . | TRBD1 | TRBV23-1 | CASISQGASGNTIYF | TGCGCCAGCATAAGCCAGGGGGCATCTGGAAACACCATATATTTT